This T cell receptor (beta chain) was retrieved from a study of blood T cells in healthy people across ages. CDR3 length equals 20 residues. The V and J ends lost 4 bases and 6 bases respectively, with 28 bases between them. Germline V gene data show CDR1 as MGHDK and CDR2 as SYGVNS. In its sample, this clonotype was seen once. Through a sample-barcoded 5' primer and a J-beta primer mix, a second PCR was run for about 6 to 12 cycles. TCRdb re-derived calls from the 5' RACE reads in MiXCR, one entry per CDR3 protein. The top ten hold 10% of the sample, which has more than 900,000 distinct CDR3 sequences, almost 30% seen once. This sample also belongs to another study, concerning T cells of mothers and their children.

The material sequenced was blood. This TCR came from a woman in her thirties or forties in good health. The chain has TRBV25-1 and TRBJ1-6; D call uncertain. The CDR3 DNA sequence: TGTGCCAGCAGTGTAGGAGGCGGTCGGATCCAGCCTAAACTTAATTCACCCCTCCACTTT. Its protein product is CASSVGGGRIQPKLNSPLHF.